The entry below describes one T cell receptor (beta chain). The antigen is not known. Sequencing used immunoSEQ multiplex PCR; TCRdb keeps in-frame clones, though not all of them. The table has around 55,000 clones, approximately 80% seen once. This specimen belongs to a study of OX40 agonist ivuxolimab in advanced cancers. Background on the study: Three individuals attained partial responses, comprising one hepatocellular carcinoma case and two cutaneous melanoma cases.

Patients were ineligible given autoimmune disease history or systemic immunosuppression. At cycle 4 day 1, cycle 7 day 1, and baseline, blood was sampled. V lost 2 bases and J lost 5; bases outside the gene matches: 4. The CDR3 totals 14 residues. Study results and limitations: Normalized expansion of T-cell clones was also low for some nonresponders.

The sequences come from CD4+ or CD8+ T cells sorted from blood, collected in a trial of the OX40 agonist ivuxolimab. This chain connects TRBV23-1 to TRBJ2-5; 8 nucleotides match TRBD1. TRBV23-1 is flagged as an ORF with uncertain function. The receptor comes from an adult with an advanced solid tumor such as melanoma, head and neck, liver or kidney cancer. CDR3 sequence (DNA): TGCGCCAGCAGTCAAGGACAGGGAAGGGAGACCCAGTACTTC. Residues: CASSQGQGRETQYF.